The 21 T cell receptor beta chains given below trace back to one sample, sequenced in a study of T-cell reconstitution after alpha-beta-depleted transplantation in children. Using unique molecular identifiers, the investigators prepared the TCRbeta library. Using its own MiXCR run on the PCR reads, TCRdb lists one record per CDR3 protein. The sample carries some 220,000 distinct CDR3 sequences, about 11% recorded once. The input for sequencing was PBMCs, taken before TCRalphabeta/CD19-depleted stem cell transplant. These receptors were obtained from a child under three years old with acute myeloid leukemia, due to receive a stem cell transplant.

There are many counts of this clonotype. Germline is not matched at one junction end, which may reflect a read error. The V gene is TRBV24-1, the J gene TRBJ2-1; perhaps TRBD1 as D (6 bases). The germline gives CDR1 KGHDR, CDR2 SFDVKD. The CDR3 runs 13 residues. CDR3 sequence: CATSDLRWDTLSF. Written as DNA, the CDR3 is TGTGCCACCAGTGATTTGAGGTGGGACACTCTCTCTTTT.

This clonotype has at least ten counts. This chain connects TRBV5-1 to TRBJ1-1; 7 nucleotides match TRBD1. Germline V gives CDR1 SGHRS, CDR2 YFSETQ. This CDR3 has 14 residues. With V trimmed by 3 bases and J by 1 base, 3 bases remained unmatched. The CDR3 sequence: CASSYRGGNTEAFF. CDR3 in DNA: TGCGCCAGCAGCTACAGGGGCGGGAACACTGAAGCTTTCTTT.

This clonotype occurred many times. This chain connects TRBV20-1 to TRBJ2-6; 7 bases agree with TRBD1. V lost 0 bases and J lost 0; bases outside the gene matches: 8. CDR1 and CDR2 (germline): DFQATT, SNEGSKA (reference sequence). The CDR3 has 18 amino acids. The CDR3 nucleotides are TGCAGTGCTAGAGATCCCGGGACAGATCACTCTGGGGCCAACGTCCTGACTTTC. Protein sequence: CSARDPGTDHSGANVLTF.

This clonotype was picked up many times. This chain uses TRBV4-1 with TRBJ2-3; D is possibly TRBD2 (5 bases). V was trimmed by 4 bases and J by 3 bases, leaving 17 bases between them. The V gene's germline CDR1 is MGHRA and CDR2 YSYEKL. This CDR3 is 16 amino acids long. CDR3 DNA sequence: TGCGCCAGCAGCCGCATCCTCCGAGGGAGAACAGATACGCAGTATTTT. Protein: CASSRILRGRTDTQYF.

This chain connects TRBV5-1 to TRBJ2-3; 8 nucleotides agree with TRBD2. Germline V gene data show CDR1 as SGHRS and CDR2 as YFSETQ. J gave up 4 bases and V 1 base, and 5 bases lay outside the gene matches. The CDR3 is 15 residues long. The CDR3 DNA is TGCGCCAGCAGCTTGAAAGCGGGAGAAGCAGATACGCAGTATTTT. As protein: CASSLKAGEADTQYF.

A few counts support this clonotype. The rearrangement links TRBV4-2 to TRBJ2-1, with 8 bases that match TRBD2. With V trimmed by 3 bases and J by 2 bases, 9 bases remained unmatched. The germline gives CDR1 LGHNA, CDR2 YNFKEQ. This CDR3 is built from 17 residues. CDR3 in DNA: TGTGCCAGCAGCCACCAAGGGAGCGGGAGAGCCTACAATGAGCAGTTCTTC. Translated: CASSHQGSGRAYNEQFF.

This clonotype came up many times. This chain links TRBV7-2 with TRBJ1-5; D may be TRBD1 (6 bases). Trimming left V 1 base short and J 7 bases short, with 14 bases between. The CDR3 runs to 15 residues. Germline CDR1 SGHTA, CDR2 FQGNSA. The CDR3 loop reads CASSLDTGASQPQHF. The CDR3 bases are TGTGCCAGCAGCTTAGATACGGGGGCAAGCCAGCCCCAGCATTTT.

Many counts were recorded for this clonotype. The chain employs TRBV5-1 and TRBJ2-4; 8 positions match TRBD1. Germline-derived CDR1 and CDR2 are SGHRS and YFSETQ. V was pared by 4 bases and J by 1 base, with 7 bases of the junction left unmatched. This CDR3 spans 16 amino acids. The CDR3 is CASSPPQGAAKNIQYF. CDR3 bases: TGCGCCAGCAGCCCCCCCCAGGGGGCGGCCAAAAACATTCAGTACTTC.

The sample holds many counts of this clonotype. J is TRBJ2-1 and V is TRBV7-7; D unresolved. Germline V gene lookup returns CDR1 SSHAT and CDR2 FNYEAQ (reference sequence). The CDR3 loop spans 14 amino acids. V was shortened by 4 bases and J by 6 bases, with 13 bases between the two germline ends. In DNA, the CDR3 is TGTGCCAGCAGCTCACTCCTAGGGATCAATGAGCAGTTCTTC. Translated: CASSSLLGINEQFF.

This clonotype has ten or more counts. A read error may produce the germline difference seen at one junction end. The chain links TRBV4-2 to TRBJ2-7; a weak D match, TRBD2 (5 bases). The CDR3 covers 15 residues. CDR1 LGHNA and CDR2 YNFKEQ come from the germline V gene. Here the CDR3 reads CASSQEILASNEQYF. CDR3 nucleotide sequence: TGTGCCAGCAGCCAAGAGATCCTAGCCTCCAACGAGCAGTACTTC.

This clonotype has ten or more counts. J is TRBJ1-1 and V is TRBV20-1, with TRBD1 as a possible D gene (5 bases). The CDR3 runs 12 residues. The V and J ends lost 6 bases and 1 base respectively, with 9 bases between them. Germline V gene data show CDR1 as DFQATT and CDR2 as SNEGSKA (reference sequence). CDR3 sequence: CSAPRGNTEAFF. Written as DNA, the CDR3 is TGCAGTGCGCCGAGGGGGAACACTGAAGCTTTCTTT.

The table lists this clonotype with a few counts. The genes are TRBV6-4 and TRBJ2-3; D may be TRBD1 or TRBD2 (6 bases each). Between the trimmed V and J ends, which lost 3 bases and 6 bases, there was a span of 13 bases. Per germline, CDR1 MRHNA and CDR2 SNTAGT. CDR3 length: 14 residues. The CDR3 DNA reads TGTGCCAGCAGTGAGGGCAGGGGAGGTGATACGCAGTATTTT. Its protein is CASSEGRGGDTQYF.

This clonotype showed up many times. The CDR3 nucleotides read TGTGCCAGCACCCCAGGCTTGAACACCGGGGAGCTGTTTTTT. Its translation is CASTPGLNTGELFF. The J gene is TRBJ2-2, the V gene TRBV12-3 or TRBV12-4; D unclear. With 7 bases removed from V and 1 base from J, the gap between germline ends came to 10 bases. The CDR3 has 14 residues.

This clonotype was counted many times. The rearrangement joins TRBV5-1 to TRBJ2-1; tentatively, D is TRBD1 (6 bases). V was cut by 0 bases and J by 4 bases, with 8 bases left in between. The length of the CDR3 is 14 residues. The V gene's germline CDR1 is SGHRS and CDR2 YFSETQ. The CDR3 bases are TGCGCCAGCAGCTTGGGACAGGAGTACAATGAGCAGTTCTTC. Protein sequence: CASSLGQEYNEQFF.

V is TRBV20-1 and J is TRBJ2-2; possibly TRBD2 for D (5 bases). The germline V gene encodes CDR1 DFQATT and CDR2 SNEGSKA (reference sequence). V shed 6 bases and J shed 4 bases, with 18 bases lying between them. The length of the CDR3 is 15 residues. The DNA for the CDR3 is TGCAGTGCCCAGCCCCGGGAACACCCCACCGGGGAGCTGTTTTTT. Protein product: CSAQPREHPTGELFF.

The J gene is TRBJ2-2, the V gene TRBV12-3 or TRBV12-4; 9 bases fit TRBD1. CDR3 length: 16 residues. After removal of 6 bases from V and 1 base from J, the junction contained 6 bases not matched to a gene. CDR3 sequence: CASSARTGVNTGELFF. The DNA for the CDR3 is TGTGCCAGCAGCGCCAGGACAGGGGTGAACACCGGGGAGCTGTTTTTT.

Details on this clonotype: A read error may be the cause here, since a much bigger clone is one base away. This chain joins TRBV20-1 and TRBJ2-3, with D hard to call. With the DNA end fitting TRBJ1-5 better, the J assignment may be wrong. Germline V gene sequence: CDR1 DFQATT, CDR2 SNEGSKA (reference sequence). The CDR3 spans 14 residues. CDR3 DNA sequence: TGCAGTGCTAGAGATGAGACCGGCACAGATACGCAGCATTTT. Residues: CSARDETGTDTQHF.

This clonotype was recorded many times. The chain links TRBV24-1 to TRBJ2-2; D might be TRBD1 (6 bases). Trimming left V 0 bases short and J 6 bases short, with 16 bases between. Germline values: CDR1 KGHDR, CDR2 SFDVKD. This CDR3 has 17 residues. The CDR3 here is CATSDLQRGIQPGELFF. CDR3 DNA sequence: TGTGCCACCAGTGATTTGCAAAGGGGGATACAACCCGGGGAGCTGTTTTTT.

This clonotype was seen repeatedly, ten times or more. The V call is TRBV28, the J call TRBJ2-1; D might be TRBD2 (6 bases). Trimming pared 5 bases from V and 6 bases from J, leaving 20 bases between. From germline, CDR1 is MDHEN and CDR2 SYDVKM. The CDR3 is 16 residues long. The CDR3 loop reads CASSSPYRRGINEQFF. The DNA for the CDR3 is TGTGCCAGCAGTAGTCCCTATCGGCGGGGAATCAATGAGCAGTTCTTC. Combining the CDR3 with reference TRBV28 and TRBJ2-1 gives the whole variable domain DVKVTQSSRYLVKRTGEKVFLECVQDMDHENMFWYRQDPGLGLRLIYFSYDVKMKEKGDIPEGYSVSREKKERFSLILESASTNQTSMYLCASSSPYRRGINEQFFGPGTRLTVL.

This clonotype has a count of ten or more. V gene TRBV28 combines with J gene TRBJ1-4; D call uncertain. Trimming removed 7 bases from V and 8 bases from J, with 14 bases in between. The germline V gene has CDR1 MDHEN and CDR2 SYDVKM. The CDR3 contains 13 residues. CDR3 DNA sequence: TGTGCCAGCACCGGGAGGAGGAAGGAAAAACTGTTTTTT. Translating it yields CASTGRRKEKLFF.

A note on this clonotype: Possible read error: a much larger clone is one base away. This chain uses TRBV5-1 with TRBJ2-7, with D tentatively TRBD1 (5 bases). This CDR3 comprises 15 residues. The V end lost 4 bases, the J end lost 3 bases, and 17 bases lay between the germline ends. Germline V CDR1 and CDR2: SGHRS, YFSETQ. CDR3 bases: TGCGCCAGCAGCGGATGGACGCCCACAGGCTACGAGCAGTACTTC. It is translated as CASSGWTPTGYEQYF.